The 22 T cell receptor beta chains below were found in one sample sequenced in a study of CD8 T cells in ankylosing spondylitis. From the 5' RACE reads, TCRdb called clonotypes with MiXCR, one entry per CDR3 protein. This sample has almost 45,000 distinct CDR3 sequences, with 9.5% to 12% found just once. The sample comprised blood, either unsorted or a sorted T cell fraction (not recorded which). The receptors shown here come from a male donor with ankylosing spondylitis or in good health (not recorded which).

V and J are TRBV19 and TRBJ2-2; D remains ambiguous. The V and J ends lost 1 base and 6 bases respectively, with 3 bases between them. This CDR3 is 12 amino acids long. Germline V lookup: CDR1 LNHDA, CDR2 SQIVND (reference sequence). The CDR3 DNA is TGTGCCAGTAGTATAGGGTCCGGGGAGCTGTTTTTT. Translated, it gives CASSIGSGELFF.

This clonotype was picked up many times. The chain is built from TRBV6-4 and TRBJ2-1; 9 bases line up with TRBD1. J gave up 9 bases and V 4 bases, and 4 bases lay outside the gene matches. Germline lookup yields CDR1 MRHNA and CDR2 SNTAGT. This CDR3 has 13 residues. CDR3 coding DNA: TGTGCCAGCAGTGCACAGGGGGCTGGTGAGCAGTTCTTC. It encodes CASSAQGAGEQFF.

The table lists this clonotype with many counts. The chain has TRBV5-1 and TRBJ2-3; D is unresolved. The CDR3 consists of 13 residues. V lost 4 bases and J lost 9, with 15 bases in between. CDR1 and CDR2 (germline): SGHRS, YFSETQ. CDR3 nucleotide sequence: TGCGCCAGCAGCCCTGTTCGGAGCGACACGCAGTATTTT. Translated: CASSPVRSDTQYF.

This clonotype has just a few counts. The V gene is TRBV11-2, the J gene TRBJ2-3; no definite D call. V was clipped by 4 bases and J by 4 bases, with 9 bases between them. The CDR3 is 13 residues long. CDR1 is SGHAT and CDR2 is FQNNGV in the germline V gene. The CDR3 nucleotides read TGTGCCAGCAGCTCGACGGGCCCAGATACGCAGTATTTT. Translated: CASSSTGPDTQYF.

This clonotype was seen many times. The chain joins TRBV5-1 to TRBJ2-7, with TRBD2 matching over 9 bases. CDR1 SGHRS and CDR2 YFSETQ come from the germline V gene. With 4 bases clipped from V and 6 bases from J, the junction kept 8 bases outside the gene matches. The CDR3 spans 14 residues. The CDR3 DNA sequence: TGCGCCAGCAGCAGTACTAGCGGGTCGTCCGAGCAGTACTTC. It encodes CASSSTSGSSEQYF. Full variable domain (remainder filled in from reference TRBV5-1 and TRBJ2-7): KAGVTQTPRYLIKTRGQQVTLSCSPISGHRSVSWYQQTPGQGLQFLFEYFSETQRNKGNFPGRFSGRQFSNSRSEMNVSTLELGDSALYLCASSSTSGSSEQYFGPGTRLTVT.

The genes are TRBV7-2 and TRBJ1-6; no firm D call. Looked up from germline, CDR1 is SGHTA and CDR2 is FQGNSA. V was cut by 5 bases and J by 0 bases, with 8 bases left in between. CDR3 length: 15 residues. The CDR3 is CASSGVGSYNSPLHF. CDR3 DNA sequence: TGTGCCAGCAGCGGCGTAGGCTCCTATAATTCACCCCTCCACTTT.

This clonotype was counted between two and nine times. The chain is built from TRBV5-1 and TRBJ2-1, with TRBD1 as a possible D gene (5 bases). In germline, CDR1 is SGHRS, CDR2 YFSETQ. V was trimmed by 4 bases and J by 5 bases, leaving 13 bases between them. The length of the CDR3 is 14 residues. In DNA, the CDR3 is TGCGCCAGCAGCCTTCTCGACAGAGACAATGAGCAGTTCTTC. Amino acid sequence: CASSLLDRDNEQFF.

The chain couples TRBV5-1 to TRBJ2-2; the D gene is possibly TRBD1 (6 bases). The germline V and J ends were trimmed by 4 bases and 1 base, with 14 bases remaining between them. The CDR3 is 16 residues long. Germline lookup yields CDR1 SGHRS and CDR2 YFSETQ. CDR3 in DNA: TGCGCCAGCAGCCTTGATATACAGGGGAACACCGGGGAGCTGTTTTTT. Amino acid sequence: CASSLDIQGNTGELFF.

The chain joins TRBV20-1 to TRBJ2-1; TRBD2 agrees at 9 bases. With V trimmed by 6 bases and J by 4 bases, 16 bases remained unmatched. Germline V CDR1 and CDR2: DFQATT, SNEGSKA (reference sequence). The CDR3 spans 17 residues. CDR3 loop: CSAGGRGGSIAYNEQFF. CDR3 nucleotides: TGCAGTGCAGGTGGGCGGGGGGGGTCGATTGCTTACAATGAGCAGTTCTTC.

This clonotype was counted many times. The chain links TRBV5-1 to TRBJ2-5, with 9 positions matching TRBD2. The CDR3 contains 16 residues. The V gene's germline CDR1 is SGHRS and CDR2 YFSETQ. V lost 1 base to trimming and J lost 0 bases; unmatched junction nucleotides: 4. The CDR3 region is CASSLLLAGNQETQYF. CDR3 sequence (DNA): TGCGCCAGCAGCTTGCTGCTAGCGGGGAACCAAGAGACCCAGTACTTC.

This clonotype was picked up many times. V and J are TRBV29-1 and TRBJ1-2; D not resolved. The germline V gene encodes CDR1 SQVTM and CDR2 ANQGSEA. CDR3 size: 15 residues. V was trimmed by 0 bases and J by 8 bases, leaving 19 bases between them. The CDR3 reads CSVEDLVGPDGGYTF. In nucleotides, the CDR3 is TGCAGCGTTGAAGATCTAGTAGGCCCCGACGGCGGCTACACCTTC.

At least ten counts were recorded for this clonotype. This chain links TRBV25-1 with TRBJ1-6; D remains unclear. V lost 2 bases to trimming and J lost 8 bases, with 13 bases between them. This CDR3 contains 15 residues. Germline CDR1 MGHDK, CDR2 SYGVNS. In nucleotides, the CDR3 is TGTGCCAGCAGTGAAGCCGGGGTTGGGGATTCACCCCTCCACTTT. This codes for CASSEAGVGDSPLHF.

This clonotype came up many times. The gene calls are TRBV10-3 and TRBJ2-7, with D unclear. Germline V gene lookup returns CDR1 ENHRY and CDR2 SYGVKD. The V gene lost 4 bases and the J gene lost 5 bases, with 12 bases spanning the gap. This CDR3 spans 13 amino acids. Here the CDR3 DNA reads TGTGCCATCAGTGGTGGGTTGGAGAACGAGCAGTACTTC. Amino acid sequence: CAISGGLENEQYF.

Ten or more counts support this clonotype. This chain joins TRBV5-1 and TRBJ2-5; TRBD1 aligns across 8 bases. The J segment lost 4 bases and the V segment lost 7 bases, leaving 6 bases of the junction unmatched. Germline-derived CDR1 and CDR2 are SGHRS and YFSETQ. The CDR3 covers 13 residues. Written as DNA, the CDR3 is TGCGCCAGCTCCAGGGGGCGTCGAGAGACCCAGTACTTC. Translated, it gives CASSRGRRETQYF.

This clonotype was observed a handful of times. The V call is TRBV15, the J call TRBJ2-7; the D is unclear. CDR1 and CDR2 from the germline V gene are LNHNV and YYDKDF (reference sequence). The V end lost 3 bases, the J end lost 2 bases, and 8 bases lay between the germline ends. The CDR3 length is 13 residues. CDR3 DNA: TGTGCCACCAGCAGGAATCTGGCCTACGAGCAGTACTTC. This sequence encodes CATSRNLAYEQYF.

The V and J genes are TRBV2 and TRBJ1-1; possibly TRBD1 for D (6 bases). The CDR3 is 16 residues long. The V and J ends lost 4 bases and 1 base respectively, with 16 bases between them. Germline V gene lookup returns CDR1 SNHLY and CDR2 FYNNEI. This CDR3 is CASSGTAGAGNTEAFF. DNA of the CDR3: TGTGCCAGCAGTGGGACGGCAGGGGCTGGGAACACTGAAGCTTTCTTT.

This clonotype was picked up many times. The DNA of the CDR3 is TGTGCCAGCAGTCTCAGACAGGGAGGGGCCTATAGCAATCAGCCCCAGCATTTT. The encoded protein is CASSLRQGGAYSNQPQHF. The genes are TRBV12-3 or TRBV12-4 and TRBJ1-5; 7 positions agree with TRBD1. The CDR3 contains 18 residues. Losses at the gene ends were 5 bases for V and 0 bases for J; bases not matched to a gene: 13.

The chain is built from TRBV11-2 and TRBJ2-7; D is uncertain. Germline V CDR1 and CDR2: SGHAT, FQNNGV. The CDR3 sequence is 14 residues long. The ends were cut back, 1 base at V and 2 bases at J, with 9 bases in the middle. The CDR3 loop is CASSLGDIAYEQYF. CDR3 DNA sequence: TGTGCCAGCAGCTTAGGTGACATCGCCTACGAGCAGTACTTC.

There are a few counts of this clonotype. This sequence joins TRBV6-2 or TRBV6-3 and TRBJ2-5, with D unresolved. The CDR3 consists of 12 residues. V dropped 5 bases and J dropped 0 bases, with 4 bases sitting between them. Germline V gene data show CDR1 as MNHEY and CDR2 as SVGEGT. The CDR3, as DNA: TGTGCCAGCAGTATCCACCAAGAGACCCAGTACTTC. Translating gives CASSIHQETQYF.

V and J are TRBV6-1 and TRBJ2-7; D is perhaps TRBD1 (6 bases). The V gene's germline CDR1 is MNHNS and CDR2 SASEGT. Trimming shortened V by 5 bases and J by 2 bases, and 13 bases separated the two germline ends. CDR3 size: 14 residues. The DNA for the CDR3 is TGTGCCAGCAGTAAGCCGGGACAAACCTACGAGCAGTACTTC. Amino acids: CASSKPGQTYEQYF.

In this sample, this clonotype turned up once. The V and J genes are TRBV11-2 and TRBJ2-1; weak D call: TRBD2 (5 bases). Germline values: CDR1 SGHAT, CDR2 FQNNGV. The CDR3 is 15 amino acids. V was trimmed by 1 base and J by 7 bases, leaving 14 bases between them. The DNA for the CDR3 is TGTGCCAGCAGCTTAGTCGGCAGGACGGGGAATGAGCAGTTCTTC. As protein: CASSLVGRTGNEQFF.

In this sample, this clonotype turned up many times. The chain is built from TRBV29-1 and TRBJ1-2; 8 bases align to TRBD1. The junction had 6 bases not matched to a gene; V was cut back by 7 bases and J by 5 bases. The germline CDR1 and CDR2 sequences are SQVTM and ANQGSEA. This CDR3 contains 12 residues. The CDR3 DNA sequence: TGCAGCGCTCGGACAGGGAATTATGGCTACACCTTC. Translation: CSARTGNYGYTF. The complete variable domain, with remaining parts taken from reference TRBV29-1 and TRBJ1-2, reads SAVISQKPSRDICQRGTSLTIQCQVDSQVTMMFWYRQQPGQSLTLIATANQGSEATYESGFVIDKFPISRPNLTFSTLTVSNMSPEDSSIYLCSARTGNYGYTFGSGTRLTVV.